The clone carrying this T cell receptor beta chain was picked up many times. The antigen remains undetermined. CDR3 size: 16 residues. The V gene end was trimmed by 5 bases and the J gene end by 2 bases; junction bases not matched to a gene: 8. The sample is drawn from a study of human T cells and chemical hapten exposure. Study details: Recorded diagnoses among the mostly female patients were alopecia areata, totalis or universalis.

Noted time point: pre-sensitization, week 0. Regarding treatment: therapeutic diphenylcyclopropenone sensitization with weekly scalp DPC. Broader study findings: With regard to DPC sensitization, TCRs above 1 in 1000 frequency did not change. Versus controls, expanded TCRs had significantly more large CDR3 similarity clusters.

TCRdb reanalysed the RACE reads using MiXCR and keeps one entry per CDR3 protein. Of approximately 400,000 distinct CDR3 sequences listed, 5% to 6.5% are singletons. This specimen consisted of whole blood, obtained in connection with sensitization to the hapten diphenylcyclopropenone (DPC). The chain joins TRBV12-3 or TRBV12-4 to TRBJ2-5; 10 bases map to TRBD2. This sequence originates from a woman aged 45 to 65 with alopecia areata. Some clones in this sample may be carry-over from other donors' samples. The CDR3 nucleotides are TGTGCCAGCAGTCCTCGCCGGACTAGCGGACAAGAGACCCAGTACTTC. Protein product: CASSPRRTSGQETQYF.